These 10 T cell receptor beta chains came from one sample sequenced in a study of patients and donors after allogeneic stem cell transplantation. From the RT-PCR reads, TCRdb called clonotypes with MiXCR, one entry per CDR3 protein. The repertoire includes roughly 40,000 distinct CDR3 sequences, more than 30% of them detected once, and approximately 79% sits in the top ten. Sequenced material: blood, either unsorted or a sorted T cell fraction (not recorded which). These receptors were collected from a human donor who was either an allogeneic HSCT recipient or a stem cell or donor lymphocyte infusion donor (not recorded which). It is not recorded whose cells these are; they may come from a transplant donor.

The DNA for the CDR3 is TGTGCCAGCAGCGGGGGCGGGACGAGCTCCTACGAGCAGTACTTC. Its protein product is CASSGGGTSSYEQYF. The V call is TRBV9, the J call TRBJ2-7, with D possibly being TRBD2 (6 bases). Trimming stripped 3 bases from V and 0 bases from J, with 13 bases between. This CDR3 is 15 amino acids long. The germline CDR1 and CDR2 sequences are SGDLS and YYNGEE.

This chain joins TRBV5-5 and TRBJ2-1; TRBD1 or TRBD2 may be the D gene (5 bases each). This CDR3 is 13 amino acids long. Trimming shortened V by 4 bases and J by 7 bases, and 12 bases separated the two germline ends. CDR1 is SGHKS, CDR2 YYEKEE, per germline (reference sequence). The CDR3 coding sequence is TGTGCCAGCAGCCCCCGGGGCGGAAATGAGCAGTTCTTC. Translation: CASSPRGGNEQFF.

V gene TRBV6-5 combines with J gene TRBJ2-1, with TRBD2 matching over 12 bases. The length of the CDR3 is 15 residues. Germline V gives CDR1 MNHEY, CDR2 SVGAGI. V gave up 8 bases and J gave up 10 bases; unmatched junction bases: 12. CDR3 coding DNA: TGTGCCAGCGGACTAGCGGGACGTCCAACACGAGAGCAGTTCTTC. Protein: CASGLAGRPTREQFF.

This clonotype was seen repeatedly, ten times or more. The chain recombines TRBV5-1 with TRBJ2-7; D is ambiguous. The CDR3 contains 16 residues. Trimming took off 2 bases at V and 0 bases at J, with 15 bases between the two ends. Germline V CDR1 and CDR2: SGHRS, YFSETQ. CDR3 sequence: CASSFGPLMSSYEQYF. In DNA form, the CDR3 reads TGCGCCAGCAGCTTCGGACCCCTCATGAGCTCCTACGAGCAGTACTTC. Full variable domain (rest looked up from reference TRBV5-1 and TRBJ2-7): KAGVTQTPRYLIKTRGQQVTLSCSPISGHRSVSWYQQTPGQGLQFLFEYFSETQRNKGNFPGRFSGRQFSNSRSEMNVSTLELGDSALYLCASSFGPLMSSYEQYFGPGTRLTVT.

The chain combines TRBV12-3 or TRBV12-4 with TRBJ2-7; D tentatively reads TRBD1 or TRBD2 (7 bases each). The CDR3 sequence is 14 residues long. V was cut by 6 bases and J by 4 bases, with 16 bases left in between. CDR3 DNA sequence: TGTGCCAGCAGCCCTCAGGGGGGGCCTTACGAGCAGTACTTC. Protein product: CASSPQGGPYEQYF.

The chain uses TRBV7-9 and TRBJ2-2; 7 bases agree with TRBD2. Per germline, CDR1 SEHNR and CDR2 FQNEAQ (reference sequence). The CDR3 runs to 15 residues. V gave up 0 bases and J gave up 3 bases; unmatched junction bases: 1. The DNA for the CDR3 is TGTGCCAGCAGCTTAGCGCGGGGGTACACCGGGGAGCTGTTTTTT. Translating it yields CASSLARGYTGELFF.

This clonotype occurred many times. This chain joins TRBV28 and TRBJ1-3, with a possible D match to TRBD1 (5 bases). CDR1 and CDR2 (germline): MDHEN, SYDVKM. The CDR3 length is 15 residues. V gave up 6 bases and J gave up 0 bases, with 12 bases separating them. CDR3 coding DNA: TGTGCCAGCAGCGAGGGGACGGACTCTGGAAACACCATATATTTT. Its translation is CASSEGTDSGNTIYF.

This chain links TRBV10-3 with TRBJ2-7; 7 bases agree with TRBD1. This CDR3 is 15 amino acids long. V was clipped by 6 bases and J by 1 base; unmatched bases: 9. CDR1 is ENHRY and CDR2 is SYGVKD in the germline V gene. CDR3 nucleotide sequence: TGTGCCATCAGCCAACCTGGACAGGATTCCTACGAGCAGTACTTC. It codes for CAISQPGQDSYEQYF.

In this sample, this clonotype turned up a few times. V gene TRBV9 combines with J gene TRBJ2-2; the D is unclear. The length of the CDR3 is 12 residues. Deletions cut 0 bases from V and 7 bases from J, with 4 bases between. Germline CDR1 SGDLS, CDR2 YYNGEE. CDR3 bases: TGTGCCAGCAGCGTAGCGGTCGGGGAGCTGTTTTTT. As protein: CASSVAVGELFF.

The rearrangement links TRBV7-2 to TRBJ1-1; D is unresolved. The CDR3 loop spans 13 amino acids. Germline V gives CDR1 SGHTA, CDR2 FQGNSA. V gave up 5 bases and J gave up 6 bases, with 13 bases separating them. The CDR3 protein is CASSQGPYAEAFF. The CDR3 DNA is TGTGCCAGCAGCCAAGGTCCTTACGCTGAAGCTTTCTTT.